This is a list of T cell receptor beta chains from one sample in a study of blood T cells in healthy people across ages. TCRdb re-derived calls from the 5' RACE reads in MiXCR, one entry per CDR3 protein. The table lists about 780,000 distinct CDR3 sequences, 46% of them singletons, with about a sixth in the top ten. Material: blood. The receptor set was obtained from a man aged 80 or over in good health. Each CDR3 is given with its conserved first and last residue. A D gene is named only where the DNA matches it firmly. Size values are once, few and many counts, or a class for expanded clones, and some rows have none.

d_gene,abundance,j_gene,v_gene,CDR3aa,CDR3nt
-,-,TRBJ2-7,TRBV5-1,CASTKSGGRNNEQYF,TGCGCCAGCACCAAGTCTGGGGGCAGGAACAATGAGCAGTACTTC
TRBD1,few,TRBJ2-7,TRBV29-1,CSVLVSGGNEQYF,TGCAGCGTTTTGGTGTCAGGGGGAAACGAGCAGTACTTC
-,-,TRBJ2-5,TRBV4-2,CASSRSGSGETQYF,TGTGCCAGCAGCCGGTCGGGTTCGGGAGAGACCCAGTACTTC
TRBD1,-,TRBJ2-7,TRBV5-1,CASSLDPGQGSEQYF,TGCGCCAGCAGCTTGGACCCGGGACAGGGGAGTGAGCAGTACTTC
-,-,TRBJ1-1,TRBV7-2,CASSAHRNTEAFF,TGTGCCAGCAGCGCCCACAGGAACACTGAAGCTTTCTTT
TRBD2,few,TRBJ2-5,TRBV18,CASQTSGQETQYF,TGTGCCAGCCAGACTAGCGGACAAGAGACCCAGTACTTC
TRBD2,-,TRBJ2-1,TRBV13,CASSPRGTSGYSYNEQFF,TGTGCCAGCAGCCCCAGGGGGACTAGCGGATACTCCTACAATGAGCAGTTCTTC
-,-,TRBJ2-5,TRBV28,CASSFTPGSQYQETQYF,TGTGCCAGCAGTTTTACCCCGGGAAGTCAGTACCAAGAGACCCAGTACTTC
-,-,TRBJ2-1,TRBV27,CASRIESGYNEQFF,TGTGCCAGCAGGATCGAAAGCGGGTACAATGAGCAGTTCTTC
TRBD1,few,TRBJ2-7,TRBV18,CASSLRTGGSYEQYF,TGTGCCAGCTCATTACGGACAGGGGGCTCCTACGAGCAGTACTTC
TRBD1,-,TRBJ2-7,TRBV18,CASSLGQGKIPYEQYF,TGTGCCAGCTCACTGGGACAGGGGAAGATACCTTACGAGCAGTACTTC
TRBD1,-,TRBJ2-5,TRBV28,CASSLPTGSVQTQYF,TGTGCCAGCAGTTTACCGACAGGGTCAGTACAGACCCAGTACTTC
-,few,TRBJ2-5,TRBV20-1,CSAKSGVGRETQYF,TGCAGTGCTAAGAGCGGTGTAGGGCGGGAGACCCAGTACTTC
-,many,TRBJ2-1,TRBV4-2,CASSQVGPSSYNEQFF,TGTGCCAGCAGCCAAGTTGGGCCCAGCTCCTACAATGAGCAGTTCTTC
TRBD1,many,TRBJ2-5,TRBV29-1,CSAGQGQETQYF,TGCAGCGCTGGACAGGGTCAAGAGACCCAGTACTTC
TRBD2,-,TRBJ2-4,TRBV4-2,CASSHHVLAGLGLAKNIQYF,TGTGCCAGCAGCCACCACGTTCTAGCGGGCCTCGGTTTAGCCAAAAACATTCAGTACTTC
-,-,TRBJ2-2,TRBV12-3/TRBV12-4,CASTYSGTGELFF,TGTGCCAGCACCTACTCGGGGACCGGGGAGCTGTTTTTT
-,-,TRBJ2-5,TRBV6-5,CASWGAGTGEDEQYF,TGTGCCAGCTGGGGTGCCGGAACAGGTGAGGATGAGCAGTACTTC
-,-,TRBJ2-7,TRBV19,CASSISVRGYEQYF,TGTGCCAGTAGTATTAGTGTCAGGGGCTACGAGCAGTACTTC
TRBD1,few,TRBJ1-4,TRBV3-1,CASSQGTGDEKLFF,TGTGCCAGCAGCCAAGGGACAGGGGACGAAAAACTGTTTTTT
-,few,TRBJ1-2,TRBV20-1,CSARDDQIPFGYTF,TGCAGTGCTAGAGATGATCAGATCCCTTTTGGCTACACCTTC
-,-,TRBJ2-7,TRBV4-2,CASSQGGSAPSDEQYF,TGTGCCAGCAGCCAAGGGGGGTCGGCCCCCTCGGACGAGCAGTACTTC
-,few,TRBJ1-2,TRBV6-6,CASSSTGAQGYTF,TGTGCCAGCAGCTCGACAGGAGCGCAAGGCTACACCTTC
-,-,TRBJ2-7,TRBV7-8,CASSLAAASYEQYF,TGTGCCAGCAGCTTAGCGGCAGCCTCCTACGAGCAGTACTTC
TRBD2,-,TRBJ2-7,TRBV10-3,CAISEPGLGDYEQYF,TGTGCCATCAGTGAACCGGGACTAGGAGACTACGAGCAGTACTTC
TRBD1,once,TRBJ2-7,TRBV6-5,CASSYSIGQGGSEQYF,TGTGCCAGCAGTTACTCGATTGGACAGGGAGGTTCCGAGCAGTACTTC
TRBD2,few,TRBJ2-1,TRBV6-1,CASRTRGGYNEQFF,TGTGCCAGCAGGACGCGGGGGGGCTACAATGAGCAGTTCTTC
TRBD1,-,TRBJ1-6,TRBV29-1,CSVRTGSSYNSPLHF,TGCAGCGTACGGACAGGGAGCTCCTATAATTCACCCCTCCACTTT
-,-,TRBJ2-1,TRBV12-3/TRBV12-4,CASSLPAGKAYNEQFF,TGTGCCAGCAGTTTACCCGCTGGGAAGGCCTACAATGAGCAGTTCTTC
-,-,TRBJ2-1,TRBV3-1,CASSQDPGPRTNNEQFF,TGTGCCAGCAGCCAAGATCCAGGGCCGCGAACGAACAATGAGCAGTTCTTC
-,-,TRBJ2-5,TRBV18,CASSQTGKETQYF,TGTGCCAGCTCACAAACAGGGAAAGAGACCCAGTACTTC
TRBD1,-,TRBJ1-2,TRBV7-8,CASSHFDGTGVYGYTF,TGTGCCAGCAGCCACTTTGATGGGACAGGGGTCTATGGCTACACCTTC
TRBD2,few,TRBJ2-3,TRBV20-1,CSAVSGREVGTDTQYF,TGCAGTGCCGTTAGCGGGAGGGAGGTGGGCACAGATACGCAGTATTTT
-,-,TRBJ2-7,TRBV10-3,CATARRGSYNEQYF,TGTGCCACTGCCAGACGTGGCTCCTACAATGAGCAGTACTTC
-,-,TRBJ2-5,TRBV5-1,CASGGRGPTRETQYF,TGCGCCAGCGGAGGGCGGGGTCCCACCCGTGAGACCCAGTACTTC
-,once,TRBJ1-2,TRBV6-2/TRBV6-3,CASSSTGFGGYTF,TGTGCCAGCAGCTCTACAGGGTTCGGTGGCTACACCTTC
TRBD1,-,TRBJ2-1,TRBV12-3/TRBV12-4,CASSHGVGQGSEQFF,TGTGCCAGCAGCCATGGGGTAGGACAGGGGAGTGAGCAGTTCTTC
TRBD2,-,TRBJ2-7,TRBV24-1,CATSDYAGGTYEQYF,TGTGCCACCAGTGATTATGCGGGAGGCACCTACGAGCAGTACTTC
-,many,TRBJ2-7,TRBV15,CATSSRQAAPEQYF,TGTGCCACCAGCAGCAGACAGGCCGCGCCCGAGCAGTACTTC
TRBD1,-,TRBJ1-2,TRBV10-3,CAISGRTGDGYTF,TGTGCCATCAGTGGCAGGACAGGGGATGGCTACACCTTC
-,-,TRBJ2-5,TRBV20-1,CSGGVAVKGGQYF,TGCAGTGGAGGGGTAGCGGTCAAAGGTGGGCAGTACTTC
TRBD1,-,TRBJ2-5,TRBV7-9,CASSLGQGSRNEQYF,TGTGCCAGCAGCCTAGGACAGGGGAGTAGAAATGAGCAGTACTTC
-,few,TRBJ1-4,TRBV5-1,CASSLEDWINEKLFF,TGCGCCAGCAGCTTGGAGGATTGGATTAATGAAAAACTGTTTTTT
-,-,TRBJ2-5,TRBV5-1,CASSFLTREPGQYF,TGCGCCAGCAGCTTTTTGACTCGGGAACCTGGGCAGTACTTC
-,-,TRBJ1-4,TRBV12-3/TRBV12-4,CASSSEVDSGEKLFF,TGTGCCAGCAGCTCGGAGGTAGATTCGGGTGAAAAACTGTTTTTT
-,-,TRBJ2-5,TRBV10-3,CAISDWGETQYF,TGTGCCATCAGTGACTGGGGGGAGACCCAGTACTTC
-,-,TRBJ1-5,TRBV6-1,CATQQGDNSNQPQHF,TGTGCCACCCAGCAGGGCGACAACAGCAATCAGCCCCAGCATTTT
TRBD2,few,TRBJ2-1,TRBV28,CASRPSGSNEQFF,TGTGCCAGCAGGCCTAGCGGGAGCAATGAGCAGTTCTTC
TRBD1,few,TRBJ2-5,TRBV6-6,CASSRILDRGTQYF,TGTGCCAGCAGTCGAATACTGGACAGGGGGACCCAGTACTTC
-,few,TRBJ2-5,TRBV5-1,CASSLHRGETQYF,TGCGCCAGCTCCTTGCACCGGGGGGAGACCCAGTACTTC
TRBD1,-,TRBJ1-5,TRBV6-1,CASSETPQGRPQHF,TGTGCCAGCAGTGAAACACCACAGGGGAGGCCCCAGCATTTT
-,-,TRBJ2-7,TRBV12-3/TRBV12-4,CASSLYTFYEQYF,TGTGCCAGCAGTTTATACACTTTCTACGAGCAGTACTTC
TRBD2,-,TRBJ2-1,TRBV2,CASSVERGYNEQFF,TGTGCCAGCAGTGTGGAGCGGGGCTACAATGAGCAGTTCTTC
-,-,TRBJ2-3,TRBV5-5,CASFTAGTKDTQYF,TGTGCCAGCTTCACGGCAGGGACGAAAGATACGCAGTATTTT
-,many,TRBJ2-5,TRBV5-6,CASSLSKTEETQYF,TGTGCCAGCAGCTTGAGTAAGACCGAAGAGACCCAGTACTTC